Shown below are 18 T cell receptor beta chains from a single sample sequenced in a study of T cells in Graves' hyperthyroidism and ophthalmopathy. TCR beta CDR3 regions were amplified from RNA. The TCR CDR3 was amplified in a first-round RT-PCR using the HTBI primer set. TCRdb redid the calling of the multiplex PCR reads with MiXCR, one entry per CDR3 protein. The sample lists 350,000 to 500,000 distinct CDR3 sequences; roughly an eighth were seen once. The sample was blood. These receptors were taken from a woman aged 18-29 years with Graves' hyperthyroidism.

This clonotype was detected many times. The chain recombines TRBV2 with TRBJ2-7; 9 bases line up with TRBD2. There are 13 residues in the CDR3. After removal of 6 bases from V and 3 bases from J, the junction contained 3 bases not matched to a gene. The V gene's germline CDR1 is SNHLY and CDR2 FYNNEI. The CDR3 nucleotides are TGTGCCAGCAGGCCGACTAGCGGCTACGAGCAGTACTTC. As protein: CASRPTSGYEQYF.

This clonotype was seen ten or more times. The chain links TRBV29-1 to TRBJ2-1; D unresolved. Trimming took 5 bases from V and 3 from J, leaving 14 bases between them. CDR3 length equals 14 residues. From germline, CDR1 is SQVTM and CDR2 ANQGSEA. CDR3 coding DNA: TGCAGCGTTCACCCCCGAAAACACTACAATGAGCAGTTCTTC. This gives the protein CSVHPRKHYNEQFF.

This clonotype was counted many times. The chain joins TRBV18 to TRBJ2-5; D unresolved. CDR3 length: 11 residues. Trimming left V 3 bases short and J 9 bases short, with 8 bases between. Germline CDR1 is KGHSH and CDR2 is LQKENI. CDR3 loop: CASSPSTSQYF. The CDR3 region has the DNA TGTGCCAGCTCACCGAGCACGTCCCAGTACTTC.

At least ten counts were recorded for this clonotype. The rearrangement joins TRBV20-1 to TRBJ2-5; D gene uncertain. CDR1 DFQATT and CDR2 SNEGSKA come from the germline V gene (reference sequence). Trimming removed 0 bases from V and 4 bases from J, with 12 bases in between. There are 14 residues in the CDR3. CDR3 region: CSARDGGFRETQYF. The CDR3 DNA reads as TGCAGTGCTAGAGATGGCGGATTTAGAGAGACCCAGTACTTC.

This clonotype was counted a few times. The genes are TRBV5-1 and TRBJ2-7; the D gene is possibly TRBD1 (8 bases). V was trimmed by 7 bases and J by 1 base, leaving 39 bases between them. Germline-derived CDR1 and CDR2 are SGHRS and YFSETQ. CDR3 length: 22 amino acids. In DNA, the CDR3 is TGCGCCAGCCAGCTTGGGGTGGGAACGGGACAGGTCGGGACTAAGGGATCCTACGAGCAGTACTTC. Its translation is CASQLGVGTGQVGTKGSYEQYF. Full variable domain (outside the CDR3, taken from reference TRBV5-1 and TRBJ2-7): KAGVTQTPRYLIKTRGQQVTLSCSPISGHRSVSWYQQTPGQGLQFLFEYFSETQRNKGNFPGRFSGRQFSNSRSEMNVSTLELGDSALYLCASQLGVGTGQVGTKGSYEQYFGPGTRLTVT.

This clonotype has at least ten counts. The chain carries TRBV7-6 and TRBJ2-7; 8 bases map to TRBD2. The CDR3 is made up of 15 amino acids. The trim removed 5 bases at V and 3 bases at J, leaving 9 bases unmatched. Looked up from germline, CDR1 is SGHVS and CDR2 is FNYEAQ. CDR3 coding DNA: TGTGCCAGCAGCCTTGAAGGTAGCGGGAACTACGAGCAGTACTTC. This gives the protein CASSLEGSGNYEQYF. Based on the CDR3 plus reference TRBV7-6 and TRBJ2-7, the full variable domain is GAGVSQSPRYKVTKRGQDVALRCDPISGHVSLYWYRQALGQGPEFLTYFNYEAQQDKSGLPNDRFSAERPEGSISTLTIQRTEQRDSAMYRCASSLEGSGNYEQYFGPGTRLTVT.

This clonotype was seen repeatedly, ten times or more. This sequence joins TRBV20-1 and TRBJ1-5; 7 positions agree with TRBD1. The CDR3 length is 12 residues. After removal of 5 bases from V and 6 bases from J, the junction contained 4 bases not matched to a gene. Germline CDR1 reads DFQATT; CDR2 reads SNEGSKA (reference sequence). CDR3 sequence: CSARQGGQPQHF. The CDR3 DNA reads as TGCAGTGCTCGACAGGGAGGTCAGCCCCAGCATTTT.

In its sample, this clonotype was seen many times. The chain recombines TRBV14 with TRBJ2-5; tentatively, D is TRBD1 (6 bases). Germline-derived CDR1 and CDR2 are SGHDN and FVKESK. V lost 4 bases to trimming and J lost 6 bases, with 18 bases between them. The CDR3 loop spans 15 amino acids. The CDR3 nucleotides are TGTGCCAGCAGCCTCCATTTACAGGGATTGCAGACCCAGTACTTC. This sequence encodes CASSLHLQGLQTQYF.

This clonotype was recorded many times. The chain couples TRBV6-1 to TRBJ1-2, with TRBD1 matching over 9 bases. The CDR3 is 13 residues long. V was pared by 7 bases and J by 1 base, with 1 base of the junction left unmatched. Germline CDR1 and CDR2: MNHNS and SASEGT. CDR3 loop: CASNRGLNYGYTF. The CDR3 DNA is TGTGCCAGCAACAGGGGGCTTAACTATGGCTACACCTTC.

In this sample, this clonotype turned up many times. V is TRBV13 and J is TRBJ1-5; no clear D. V was trimmed by 5 bases and J by 6 bases, leaving 17 bases between them. The CDR3 runs to 15 residues. Looked up from germline, CDR1 is PRHDT and CDR2 is FYEKMQ (reference sequence). CDR3 region: CASSPGPNHPQPQHF. The CDR3 region has the DNA TGTGCCAGCAGCCCCGGGCCCAACCACCCTCAGCCCCAGCATTTT. Supplemented by reference TRBV13 and TRBJ1-5, the full variable domain reads AAGVIQSPRHLIKEKRETATLKCYPIPRHDTVYWYQQGPGQDPQFLISFYEKMQSDKGSIPDRFSAQQFSDYHSELNMSSLELGDSALYFCASSPGPNHPQPQHFGDGTRLSIL.

The table lists this clonotype with many counts. This chain uses TRBV11-2 with TRBJ1-2; the D gene is possibly TRBD1 (6 bases). The germline CDR1 and CDR2 sequences are SGHAT and FQNNGV. The CDR3 covers 15 residues. V gave up 1 base and J gave up 8 bases, with 17 bases separating them. CDR3 amino acids: CASSLAPGGGRGYTF. The CDR3, as DNA: TGTGCCAGCAGCTTAGCGCCTGGGGGGGGCCGGGGCTACACCTTC.

Many counts were recorded for this clonotype. The DNA for the CDR3 is TGCGCCAGCAGCCTACTAGCGGCAACCTACGAGCAGTACTTC. It translates to CASSLLAATYEQYF. The rearrangement links TRBV4-1 to TRBJ2-7; 8 nucleotides line up with TRBD2. The germline CDR1 and CDR2 sequences are MGHRA and YSYEKL. This CDR3 has 14 amino acids. V trimming: 4 bases; J trimming: 2 bases; junction bases outside the gene matches: 4.

This clonotype came up many times. The rearrangement uses TRBV11-2 and TRBJ2-7; weak D call: TRBD2 (6 bases). The germline V gene has CDR1 SGHAT and CDR2 FQNNGV. CDR3 length equals 15 residues. The germline V and J ends were trimmed by 3 bases and 1 base, with 13 bases remaining between them. CDR3 DNA: TGTGCCAGCAGCTTTGTACGGGAGTGGTCCTACGAGCAGTACTTC. Its translation is CASSFVREWSYEQYF.

This clonotype showed up many times. The chain links TRBV3-1 to TRBJ2-7, with 7 bases aligning to TRBD1. V dropped 1 base and J dropped 8; count of bases not matched to a gene: 8. Germline V gene sequence: CDR1 LGHDT, CDR2 YNNKEL (reference sequence). The CDR3 has 14 residues. The CDR3 nucleotides read TGTGCCAGCAGCCAAGTCCGGGACAGCACCCAGCAGTACTTC. Translation: CASSQVRDSTQQYF.

The table lists this clonotype with many counts. The genes are TRBV5-1 and TRBJ2-3; 8 positions agree with TRBD2. The V and J ends lost 3 bases and 7 bases, in that order; junction bases with no gene match: 13. Germline V gene sequence: CDR1 SGHRS, CDR2 YFSETQ. The CDR3 spans 16 residues. The CDR3 sequence is CASSSHTSGSVHTQYF. The CDR3 nucleotides read TGCGCCAGCAGCTCGCACACCAGCGGGAGCGTCCATACGCAGTATTTT.

This clonotype showed up just a few times. CDR3 loop: CASSSGTSGRETQYF. In DNA, the CDR3 is TGTGCCAGCAGCTCAGGGACTAGCGGGAGAGAGACCCAGTACTTC. The chain links TRBV7-9 to TRBJ2-5, with 14 positions matching TRBD2. Losses at the gene ends were 4 bases for V and 4 bases for J; bases not matched to a gene: 2. The germline CDR1 and CDR2 sequences are SEHNR and FQNEAQ (reference sequence). The CDR3 consists of 15 residues.

This clonotype was recorded many times. The chain is built from TRBV24-1 and TRBJ1-1; D is ambiguous. The V end lost 7 bases, the J end lost 3 bases, and 5 bases lay between the germline ends. The CDR3 totals 11 residues. From germline, CDR1 is KGHDR and CDR2 SFDVKD. This chain's CDR3 is CATRRDTEAFF. CDR3 nucleotides: TGTGCCACCAGAAGGGACACTGAAGCTTTCTTT.

In this sample, this clonotype turned up a few times. This chain joins TRBV4-3 and TRBJ1-4, with unresolved D. Germline values: CDR1 LGHNA, CDR2 YSLEER. This CDR3 comprises 16 residues. Trimming removed 1 base from V and 3 bases from J, with 12 bases in between. The DNA for the CDR3 is TGCGCCAGCAGCCAAGCCTGGTCAGTCTCTAATGAAAAACTGTTTTTT. Translation gives CASSQAWSVSNEKLFF.